This T cell receptor beta chain was observed in a study of shared clonotypes between healthy human individuals. The data were produced by immunoSEQ multiplex PCR, yet TCRdb's version contains in-frame clones alone and is incomplete. The table has under 2,000,000 clones, about 95% seen once. The CDR3 spans 16 residues. Trimming stripped 2 bases from V and 4 bases from J, with 17 bases between. Per germline, CDR1 LGHNT and CDR2 FRNRAP. Naive CD8 cells comprised CD45RO-negative, CCR7-positively selected cells, excluding terminally differentiated effector memory CD45RA+ cells. The sample comprised naive CD8+ T cells sorted from blood. This chain links TRBV12-5 with TRBJ1-2, with D possibly being TRBD1 (6 bases). The origin of this receptor is a man between 18 and 35 years old in good health. The CDR3 here is CASGLTPQGNLYGYTF. DNA for the CDR3: TGTGCTAGTGGTTTGACCCCACAGGGAAACCTCTATGGCTACACCTTC.